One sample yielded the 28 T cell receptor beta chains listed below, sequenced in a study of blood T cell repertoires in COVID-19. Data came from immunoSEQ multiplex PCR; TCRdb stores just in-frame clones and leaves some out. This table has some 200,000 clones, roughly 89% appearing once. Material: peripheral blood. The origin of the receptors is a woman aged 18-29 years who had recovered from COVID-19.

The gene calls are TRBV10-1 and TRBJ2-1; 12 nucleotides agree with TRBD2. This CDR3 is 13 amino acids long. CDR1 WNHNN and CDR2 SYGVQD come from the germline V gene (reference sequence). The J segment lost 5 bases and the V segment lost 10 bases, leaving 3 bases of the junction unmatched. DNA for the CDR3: TGCGCCACTAGACTAGCGGGGGACAATGAGCAGTTCTTC. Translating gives CATRLAGDNEQFF.

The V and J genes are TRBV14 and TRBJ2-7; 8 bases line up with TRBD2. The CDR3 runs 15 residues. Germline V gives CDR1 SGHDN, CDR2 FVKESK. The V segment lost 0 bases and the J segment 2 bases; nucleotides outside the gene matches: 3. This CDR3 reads CASSQEPGGPYEQYF. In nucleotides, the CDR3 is TGTGCCAGCAGCCAAGAACCGGGGGGGCCCTACGAGCAGTACTTC. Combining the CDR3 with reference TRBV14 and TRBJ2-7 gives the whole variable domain EAGVTQFPSHSVIEKGQTVTLRCDPISGHDNLYWYRRVMGKEIKFLLHFVKESKQDESGMPNNRFLAERTGGTYSTLKVQPAELEDSGVYFCASSQEPGGPYEQYFGPGTRLTVT.

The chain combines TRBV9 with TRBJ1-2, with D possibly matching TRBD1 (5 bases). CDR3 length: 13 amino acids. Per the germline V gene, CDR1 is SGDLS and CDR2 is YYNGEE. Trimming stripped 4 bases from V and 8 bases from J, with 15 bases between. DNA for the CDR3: TGTGCCAGCAGCCGTGAAGGGGCGCGGGGCTACACCTTC. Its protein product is CASSREGARGYTF.

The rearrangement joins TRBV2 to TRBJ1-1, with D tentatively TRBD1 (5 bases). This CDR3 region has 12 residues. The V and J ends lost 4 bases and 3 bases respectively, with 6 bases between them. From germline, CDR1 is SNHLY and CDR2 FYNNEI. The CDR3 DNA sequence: TGTGCCAGCAGTGCAGGGTACACTGAAGCTTTCTTT. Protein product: CASSAGYTEAFF.

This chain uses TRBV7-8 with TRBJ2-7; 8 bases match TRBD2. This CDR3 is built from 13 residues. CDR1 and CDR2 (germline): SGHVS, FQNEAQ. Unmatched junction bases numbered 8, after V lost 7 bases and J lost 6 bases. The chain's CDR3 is CASTTSGGGEQYV. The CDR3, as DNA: TGTGCCAGCACCACTTCGGGAGGGGGCGAGCAGTACGTC.

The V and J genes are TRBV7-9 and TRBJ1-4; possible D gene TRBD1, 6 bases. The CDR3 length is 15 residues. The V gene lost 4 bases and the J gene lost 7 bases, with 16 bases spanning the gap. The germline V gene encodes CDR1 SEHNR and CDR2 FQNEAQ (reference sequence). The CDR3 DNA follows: TGTGCCAGCAGCTCCGACAGGAACCGGCGTGAAAAACTGTTTTTT. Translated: CASSSDRNRREKLFF.

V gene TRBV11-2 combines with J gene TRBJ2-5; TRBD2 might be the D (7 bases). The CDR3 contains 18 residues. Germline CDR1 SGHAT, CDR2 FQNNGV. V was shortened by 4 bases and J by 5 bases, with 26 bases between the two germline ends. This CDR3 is CASSWPFREGQWQETQYF. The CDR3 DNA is TGTGCCAGCAGCTGGCCCTTTAGGGAGGGACAATGGCAGGAGACCCAGTACTTC. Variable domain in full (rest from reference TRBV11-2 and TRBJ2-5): EAGVAQSPRYKIIEKRQSVAFWCNPISGHATLYWYQQILGQGPKLLIQFQNNGVVDDSQLPKDRFSAERLKGVDSTLKIQPAKLEDSAVYLCASSWPFREGQWQETQYFGPGTRLLVL.

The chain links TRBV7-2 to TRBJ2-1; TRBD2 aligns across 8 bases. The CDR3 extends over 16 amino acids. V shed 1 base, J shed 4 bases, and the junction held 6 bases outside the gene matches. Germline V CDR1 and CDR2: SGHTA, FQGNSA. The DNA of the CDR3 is TGTGCCAGCAGCTTAGAATTAGCGGGGTATTACAATGAGCAGTTCTTC. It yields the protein CASSLELAGYYNEQFF.

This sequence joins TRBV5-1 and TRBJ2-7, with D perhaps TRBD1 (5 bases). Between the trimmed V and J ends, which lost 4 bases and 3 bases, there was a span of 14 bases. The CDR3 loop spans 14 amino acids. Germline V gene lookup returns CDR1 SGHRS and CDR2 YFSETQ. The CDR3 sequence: CASSAPGNFYEQYF. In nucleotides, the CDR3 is TGCGCCAGCAGCGCACCAGGGAACTTCTACGAGCAGTACTTC. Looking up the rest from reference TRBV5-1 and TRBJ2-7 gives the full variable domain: KAGVTQTPRYLIKTRGQQVTLSCSPISGHRSVSWYQQTPGQGLQFLFEYFSETQRNKGNFPGRFSGRQFSNSRSEMNVSTLELGDSALYLCASSAPGNFYEQYFGPGTRLTVT.

CDR3 residues: CASSKRQGGQPQHF. CDR3 nucleotides: TGTGCCAGTAGTAAGCGACAGGGAGGCCAGCCCCAGCATTTT. The V and J genes are TRBV19 and TRBJ1-5; 7 bases map to TRBD1. CDR3 length: 14 residues. Trimming cost V 4 bases and J 7 bases; bases outside gene matches: 7. The germline CDR1 and CDR2 sequences are LNHDA and SQIVND (reference sequence).

The CDR3 DNA follows: TGTGCCAGCAGTAGGGTTTCGGGGGAGGGGTATGGCTACACCTTC. Protein sequence: CASSRVSGEGYGYTF. The V gene is TRBV6-5, the J gene TRBJ1-2, with D perhaps TRBD1 (5 bases). Trimming removed 5 bases from V and 5 bases from J, with 18 bases in between. Per the germline V gene, CDR1 is MNHEY and CDR2 is SVGAGI. The CDR3 spans 15 residues.

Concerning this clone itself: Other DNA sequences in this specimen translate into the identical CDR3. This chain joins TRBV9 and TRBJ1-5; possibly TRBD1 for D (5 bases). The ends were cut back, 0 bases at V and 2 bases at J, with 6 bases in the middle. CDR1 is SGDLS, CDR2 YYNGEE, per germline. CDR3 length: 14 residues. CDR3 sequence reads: CASSVGGGNQPQHF. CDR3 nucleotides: TGTGCCAGCAGCGTAGGGGGGGGCAATCAGCCCCAGCATTTT. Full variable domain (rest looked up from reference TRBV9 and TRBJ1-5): DSGVTQTPKHLITATGQRVTLRCSPRSGDLSVYWYQQSLDQGLQFLIQYYNGEERAKGNILERFSAQQFPDLHSELNLSSLELGDSALYFCASSVGGGNQPQHFGDGTRLSIL.

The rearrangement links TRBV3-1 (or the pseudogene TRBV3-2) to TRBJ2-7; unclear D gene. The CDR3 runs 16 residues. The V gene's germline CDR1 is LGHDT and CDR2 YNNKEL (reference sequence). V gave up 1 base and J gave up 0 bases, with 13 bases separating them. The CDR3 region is CASSQGLIRSSYEQYF. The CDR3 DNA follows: TGTGCCAGCAGCCAAGGATTGATTAGGAGCTCCTACGAGCAGTACTTC.

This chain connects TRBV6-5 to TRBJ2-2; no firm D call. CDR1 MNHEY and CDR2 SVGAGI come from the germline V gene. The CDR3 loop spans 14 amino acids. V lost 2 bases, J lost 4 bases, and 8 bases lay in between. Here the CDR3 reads CASSYHYITGELFF. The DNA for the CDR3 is TGTGCCAGCAGTTACCACTATATCACCGGGGAGCTGTTTTTT.

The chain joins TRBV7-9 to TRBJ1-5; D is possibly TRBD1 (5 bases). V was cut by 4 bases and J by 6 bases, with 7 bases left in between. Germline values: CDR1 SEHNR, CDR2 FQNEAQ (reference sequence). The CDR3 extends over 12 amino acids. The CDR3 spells CASSWGRQPQHF. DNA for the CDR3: TGTGCCAGCAGCTGGGGCCGTCAGCCCCAGCATTTT.

CDR3 sequence reads: CASSSKKQGPADGYTF. The DNA of the CDR3 is TGTGCCAGCAGCTCCAAAAAACAGGGGCCCGCGGATGGCTACACCTTC. The chain joins TRBV11-2 to TRBJ1-2; 7 positions match TRBD1. This CDR3 region has 16 residues. With V trimmed by 4 bases and J by 6 bases, 14 bases remained unmatched. Per germline, CDR1 SGHAT and CDR2 FQNNGV.

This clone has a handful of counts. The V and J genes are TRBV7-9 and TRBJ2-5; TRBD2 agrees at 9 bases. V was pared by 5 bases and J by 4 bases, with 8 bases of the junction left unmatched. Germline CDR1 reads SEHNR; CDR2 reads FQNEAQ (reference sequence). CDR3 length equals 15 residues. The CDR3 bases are TGTGCCAGCAGCGCTAGTAGCGGGGGAAGAGAGACCCAGTACTTC. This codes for CASSASSGGRETQYF.

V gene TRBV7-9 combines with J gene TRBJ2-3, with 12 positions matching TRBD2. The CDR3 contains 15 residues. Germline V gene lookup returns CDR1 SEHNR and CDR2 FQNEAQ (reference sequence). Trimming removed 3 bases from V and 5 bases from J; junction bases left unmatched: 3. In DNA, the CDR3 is TGTGCCAGCAGCTTTCCTAGCGGGAGGGAAGATACGCAGTATTTT. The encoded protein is CASSFPSGREDTQYF.

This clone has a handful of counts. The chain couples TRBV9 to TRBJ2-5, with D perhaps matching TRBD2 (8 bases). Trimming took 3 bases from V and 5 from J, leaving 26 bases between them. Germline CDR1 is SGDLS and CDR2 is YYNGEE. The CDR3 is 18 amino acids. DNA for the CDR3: TGTGCCAGCAGCGCCGTGCTACAGGGGTCGGGGGGGCCGGAGACCCAGTACTTC. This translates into CASSAVLQGSGGPETQYF.

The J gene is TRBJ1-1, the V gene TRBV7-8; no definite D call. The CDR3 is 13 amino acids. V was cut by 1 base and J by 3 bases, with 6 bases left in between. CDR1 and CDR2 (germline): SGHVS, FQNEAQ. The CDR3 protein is CASSLVEDTEAFF. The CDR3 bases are TGTGCCAGCAGCTTAGTGGAGGACACTGAAGCTTTCTTT.

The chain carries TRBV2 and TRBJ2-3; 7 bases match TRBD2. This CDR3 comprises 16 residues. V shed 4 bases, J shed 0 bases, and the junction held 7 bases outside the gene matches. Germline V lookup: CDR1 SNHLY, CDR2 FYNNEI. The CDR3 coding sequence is TGTGCCAGCAGTGCTATGGGTAGCGGGAGCACAGATACGCAGTATTTT. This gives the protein CASSAMGSGSTDTQYF. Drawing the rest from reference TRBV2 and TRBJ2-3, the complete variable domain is EPEVTQTPSHQVTQMGQEVILRCVPISNHLYFYWYRQILGQKVEFLVSFYNNEISEKSEIFDDQFSVERPDGSNFTLKIRSTKLEDSAMYFCASSAMGSGSTDTQYFGPGTRLTVL.

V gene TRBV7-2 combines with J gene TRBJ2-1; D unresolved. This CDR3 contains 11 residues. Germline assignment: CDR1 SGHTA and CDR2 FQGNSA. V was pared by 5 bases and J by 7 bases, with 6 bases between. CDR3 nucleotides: TGTGCCAGCAGCCCCGGGAATGAGCAGTTCTTC. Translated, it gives CASSPGNEQFF.

CDR3 residues: CASRMTEAGNTIYF. CDR3 DNA: TGCGCCAGCAGAATGACAGAGGCTGGAAACACCATATATTTT. V usage is TRBV10-1 and J usage is TRBJ1-3; perhaps TRBD1 as D (5 bases). The CDR3 totals 14 residues. Deletions cut 6 bases from V and 2 bases from J, with 11 bases between. From germline, CDR1 is WNHNN and CDR2 SYGVQD (reference sequence).

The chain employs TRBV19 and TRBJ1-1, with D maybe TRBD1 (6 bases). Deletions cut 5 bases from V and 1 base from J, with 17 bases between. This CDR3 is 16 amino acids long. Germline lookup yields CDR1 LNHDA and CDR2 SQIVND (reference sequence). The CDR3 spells CASSPSPGHKNTEAFF. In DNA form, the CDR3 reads TGTGCCAGTAGTCCCTCCCCGGGACACAAGAACACTGAAGCTTTCTTT.

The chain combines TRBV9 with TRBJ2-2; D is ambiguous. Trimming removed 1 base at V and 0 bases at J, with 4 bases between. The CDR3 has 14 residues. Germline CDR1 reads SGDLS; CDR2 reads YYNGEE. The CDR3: CASSVRSNTGELFF. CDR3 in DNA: TGTGCCAGCAGCGTACGGTCGAACACCGGGGAGCTGTTTTTT. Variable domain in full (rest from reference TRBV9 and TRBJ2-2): DSGVTQTPKHLITATGQRVTLRCSPRSGDLSVYWYQQSLDQGLQFLIQYYNGEERAKGNILERFSAQQFPDLHSELNLSSLELGDSALYFCASSVRSNTGELFFGEGSRLTVL.

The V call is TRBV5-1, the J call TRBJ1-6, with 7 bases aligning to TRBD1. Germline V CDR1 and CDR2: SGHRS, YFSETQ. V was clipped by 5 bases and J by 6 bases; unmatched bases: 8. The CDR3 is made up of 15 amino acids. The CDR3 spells CASRLTGLGNSPLHF. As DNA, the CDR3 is TGCGCCAGCAGGCTGACAGGGTTAGGTAATTCACCCCTCCACTTT. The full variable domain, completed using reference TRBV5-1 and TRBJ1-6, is KAGVTQTPRYLIKTRGQQVTLSCSPISGHRSVSWYQQTPGQGLQFLFEYFSETQRNKGNFPGRFSGRQFSNSRSEMNVSTLELGDSALYLCASRLTGLGNSPLHFGNGTRLTVT.

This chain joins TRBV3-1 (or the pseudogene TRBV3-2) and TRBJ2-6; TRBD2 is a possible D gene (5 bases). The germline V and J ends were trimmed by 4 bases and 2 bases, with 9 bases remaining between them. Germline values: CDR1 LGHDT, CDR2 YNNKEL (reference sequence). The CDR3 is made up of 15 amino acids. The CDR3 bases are TGTGCCAGCAGCCCCAGGAGGACTGGGGCCAACGTCCTGACTTTC. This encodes CASSPRRTGANVLTF.

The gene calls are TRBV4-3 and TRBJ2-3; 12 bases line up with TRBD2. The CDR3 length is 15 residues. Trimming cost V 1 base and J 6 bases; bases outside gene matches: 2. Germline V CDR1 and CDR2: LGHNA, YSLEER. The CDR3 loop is CASSQGLAGVDTQYF. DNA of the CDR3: TGCGCCAGCAGCCAAGGACTAGCGGGAGTGGATACGCAGTATTTT.